This T cell receptor (beta chain) was sequenced for a study of cytomegalovirus exposure and HLA in healthy donors. The germline CDR1 and CDR2 sequences are KGHSH and LQKENI. V gave up 3 bases and J gave up 10 bases; unmatched junction bases: 12. This CDR3 has 15 amino acids. Using immunoSEQ multiplex PCR, the repertoire was profiled, and TCRdb retains in-frame clones only, with some absent. The profile shows under 200,000 clones, about 96% of them singletons. The chain recombines TRBV18 with TRBJ1-1; 9 bases fit TRBD1. The origin of this receptor is a woman aged 18 to 35 in good health and CMV-seronegative. What was sequenced was PBMCs. In DNA form, the CDR3 reads TGTGCCAGCTCACCCGACGGGACAGGGCCGCATGGAGCTTTCTTT. Protein product: CASSPDGTGPHGAFF.